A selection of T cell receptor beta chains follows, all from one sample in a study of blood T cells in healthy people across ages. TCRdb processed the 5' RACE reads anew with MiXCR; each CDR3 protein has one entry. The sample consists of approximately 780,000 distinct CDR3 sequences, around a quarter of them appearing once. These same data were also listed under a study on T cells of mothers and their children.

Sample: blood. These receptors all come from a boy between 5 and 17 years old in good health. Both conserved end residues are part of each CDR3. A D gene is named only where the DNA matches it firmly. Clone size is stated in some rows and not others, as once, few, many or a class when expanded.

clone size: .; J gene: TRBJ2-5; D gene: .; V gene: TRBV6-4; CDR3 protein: CASSEDFGRGETQYF; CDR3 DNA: TGTGCCAGCAGTGAGGACTTCGGGCGTGGAGAGACCCAGTACTTC
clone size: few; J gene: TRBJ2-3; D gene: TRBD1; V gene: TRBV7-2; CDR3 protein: CASSLDSGQGDTQYF; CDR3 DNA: TGTGCCAGCAGCTTAGATTCGGGACAGGGAGATACGCAGTATTTT
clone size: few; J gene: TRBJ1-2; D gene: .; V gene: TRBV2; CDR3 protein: CASSEAGGVSGYTF; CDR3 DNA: TGTGCCAGCAGTGAAGCGGGCGGGGTTTCTGGCTACACCTTC
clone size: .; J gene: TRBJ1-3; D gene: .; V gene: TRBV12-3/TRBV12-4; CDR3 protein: CASSFPRHTGNTIYF; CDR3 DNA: TGTGCCAGCAGTTTTCCCAGACACACTGGAAACACCATATATTTT
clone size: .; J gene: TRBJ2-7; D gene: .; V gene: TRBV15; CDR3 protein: CATSSGRSGTSYEQYF; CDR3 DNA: TGTGCCACCAGCAGCGGACGGAGCGGGACATCCTACGAGCAGTACTTC
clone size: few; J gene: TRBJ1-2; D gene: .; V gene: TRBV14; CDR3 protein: CASSQDRGGGYTF; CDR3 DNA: TGTGCCAGCAGCCAAGATCGGGGGGGTGGCTACACCTTC
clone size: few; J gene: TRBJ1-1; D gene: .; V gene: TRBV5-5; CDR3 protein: CASSFIEDTEAFF; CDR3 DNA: TGTGCCAGCAGCTTCATAGAAGACACTGAAGCTTTCTTT
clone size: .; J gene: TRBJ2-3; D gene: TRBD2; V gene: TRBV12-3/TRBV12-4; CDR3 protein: CASRHPRSSGRTDTQYF; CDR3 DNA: TGTGCCAGCAGACACCCGCGGAGTAGCGGGAGAACAGATACGCAGTATTTT
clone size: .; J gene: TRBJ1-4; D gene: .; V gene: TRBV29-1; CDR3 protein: CSVGGRDRETGIEKLLF; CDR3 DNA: TGCAGCGTTGGAGGTAGAGACCGGGAGACCGGGATTGAAAAACTGCTTTTT
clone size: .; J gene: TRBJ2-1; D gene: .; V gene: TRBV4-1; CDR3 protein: CASSLLTGGAGDEQFF; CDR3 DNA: TGCGCCAGCAGCCTGCTCACAGGTGGGGCCGGGGATGAGCAGTTCTTC
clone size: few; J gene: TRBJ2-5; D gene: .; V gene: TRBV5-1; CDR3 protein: CASSHEKTQYF; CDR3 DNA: TGCGCCAGCAGCCACGAAAAGACCCAGTACTTC
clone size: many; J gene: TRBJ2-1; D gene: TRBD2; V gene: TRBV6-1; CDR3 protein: CASLGLAGGPNEQFF; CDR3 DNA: TGTGCCAGCCTCGGACTAGCGGGGGGGCCCAATGAGCAGTTCTTC
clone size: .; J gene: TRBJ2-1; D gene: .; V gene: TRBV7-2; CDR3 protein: CASSPAWGYYEQFF; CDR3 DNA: TGTGCCAGCAGCCCAGCGTGGGGGTACTATGAGCAGTTCTTC
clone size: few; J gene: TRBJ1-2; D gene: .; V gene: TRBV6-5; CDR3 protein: CASSYGWGSYGYTF; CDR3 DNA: TGTGCCAGCAGTTACGGTTGGGGTAGCTATGGCTACACCTTC
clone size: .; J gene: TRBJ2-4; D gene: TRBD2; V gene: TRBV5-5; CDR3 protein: CASSRGLAGAEAKNIQYF; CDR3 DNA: TGTGCCAGCAGCCGAGGACTAGCGGGGGCCGAGGCCAAAAACATTCAGTACTTC
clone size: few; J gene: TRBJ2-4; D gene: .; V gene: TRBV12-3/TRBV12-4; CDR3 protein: CATRWEGGRKNIQYF; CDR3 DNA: TGTGCCACCCGATGGGAGGGGGGGCGCAAAAACATTCAGTACTTC
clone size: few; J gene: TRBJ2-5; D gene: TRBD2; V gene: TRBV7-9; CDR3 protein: CASSLVRLAGETQYF; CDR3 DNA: TGTGCCAGCAGCTTAGTGAGACTAGCGGGAGAGACCCAGTACTTC
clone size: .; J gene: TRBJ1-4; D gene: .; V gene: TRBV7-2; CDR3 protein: CASSLQGRGSEKLFF; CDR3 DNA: TGTGCCAGCAGCCTACAGGGCAGGGGCTCTGAAAAACTGTTTTTT
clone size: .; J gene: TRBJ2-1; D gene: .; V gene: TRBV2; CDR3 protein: CASSPQGAHNEQFF; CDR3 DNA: TGTGCCAGCAGCCCACAGGGAGCCCACAATGAGCAGTTCTTC
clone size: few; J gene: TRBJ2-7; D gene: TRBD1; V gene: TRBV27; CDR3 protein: CASSWVQGAYEQYF; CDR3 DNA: TGTGCCAGCAGTTGGGTACAGGGGGCGTACGAGCAGTACTTC
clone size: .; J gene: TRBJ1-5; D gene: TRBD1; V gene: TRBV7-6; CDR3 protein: CASSLVRGTDTQHF; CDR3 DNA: TGTGCCAGCAGCTTAGTCAGGGGGACAGATACGCAGCATTTT
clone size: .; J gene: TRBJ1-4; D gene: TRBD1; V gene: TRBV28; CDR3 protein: CASSSAGGTQGEKLFF; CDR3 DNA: TGTGCCAGCAGTTCCGCGGGGGGAACACAGGGGGAAAAACTGTTTTTT
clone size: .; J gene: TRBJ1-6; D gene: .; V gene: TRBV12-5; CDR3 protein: CASGYDSPLHF; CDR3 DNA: TGTGCTAGTGGTTACGATTCACCCCTCCACTTT
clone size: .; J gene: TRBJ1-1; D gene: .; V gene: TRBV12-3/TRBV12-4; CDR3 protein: CASGSDGNTEAFF; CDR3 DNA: TGTGCCAGCGGGAGTGACGGGAACACTGAAGCTTTCTTT
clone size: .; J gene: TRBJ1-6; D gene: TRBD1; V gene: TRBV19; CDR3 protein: CASSIPGGQGISPLHF; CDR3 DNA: TGTGCCAGTAGTATTCCTGGCGGACAGGGAATTTCACCCCTCCACTTT
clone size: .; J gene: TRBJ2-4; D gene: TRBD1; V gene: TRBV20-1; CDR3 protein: CSALGQGNKNIQYF; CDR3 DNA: TGCAGTGCCCTGGGACAGGGGAACAAAAACATTCAGTACTTC
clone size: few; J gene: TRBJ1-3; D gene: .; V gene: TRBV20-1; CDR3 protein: CSGLSRHSGNTIYF; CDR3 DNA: TGCAGTGGATTAAGCCGTCACTCTGGAAACACCATATATTTT
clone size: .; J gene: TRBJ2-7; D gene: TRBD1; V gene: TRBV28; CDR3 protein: CASSGSFGTESYEQYF; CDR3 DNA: TGTGCCAGCAGTGGGAGTTTCGGGACAGAGTCCTACGAGCAGTACTTC
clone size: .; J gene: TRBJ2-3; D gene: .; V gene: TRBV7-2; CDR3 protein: CASIDLATSTDTQYF; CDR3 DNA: TGTGCCAGCATTGATCTAGCGACTAGCACAGATACGCAGTATTTT
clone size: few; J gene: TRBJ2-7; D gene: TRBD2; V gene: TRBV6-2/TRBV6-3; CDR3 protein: CASSGLAGFEQYF; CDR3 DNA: TGTGCCAGCAGTGGACTAGCGGGGTTCGAGCAGTACTTC
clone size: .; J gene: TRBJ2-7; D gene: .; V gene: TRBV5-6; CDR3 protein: CASSLRTTDYEQYF; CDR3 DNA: TGTGCCAGCAGCTTACGGACCACTGACTACGAGCAGTACTTC
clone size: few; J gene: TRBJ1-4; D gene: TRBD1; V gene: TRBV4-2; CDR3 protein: CASSQRGTGAATNEKLFF; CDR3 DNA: TGTGCCAGCAGCCAGAGGGGGACAGGGGCCGCAACTAATGAAAAACTGTTTTTT
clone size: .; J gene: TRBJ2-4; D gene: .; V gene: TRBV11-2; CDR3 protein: CASSLELLSSKNIQYF; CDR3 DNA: TGTGCCAGCAGCTTAGAACTATTAAGTTCCAAAAACATTCAGTACTTC
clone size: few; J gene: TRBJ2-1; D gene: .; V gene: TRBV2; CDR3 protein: CASSEVGFNEQFF; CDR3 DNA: TGTGCCAGCAGTGAAGTGGGCTTCAATGAGCAGTTCTTC
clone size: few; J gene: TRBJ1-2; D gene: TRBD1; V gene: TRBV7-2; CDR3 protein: CASSHRDRTTYGYTF; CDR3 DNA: TGTGCCAGCAGCCACAGGGACAGGACAACGTATGGCTACACCTTC
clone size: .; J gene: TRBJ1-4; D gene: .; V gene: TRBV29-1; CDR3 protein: CSVEDTHKTNEKLFF; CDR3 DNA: TGCAGCGTTGAAGACACTCACAAAACTAATGAAAAACTGTTTTTT
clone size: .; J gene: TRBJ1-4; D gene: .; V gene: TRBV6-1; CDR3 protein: CASSEEGRGDYNEKLFF; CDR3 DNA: TGTGCCAGCAGTGAAGAGGGGAGGGGTGACTATAATGAAAAACTGTTTTTT
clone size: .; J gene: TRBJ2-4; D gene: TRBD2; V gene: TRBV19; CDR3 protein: CASSIPIGTTRQNIQYF; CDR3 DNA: TGTGCCAGTAGTATACCTATCGGGACTACGCGCCAAAACATTCAGTACTTC
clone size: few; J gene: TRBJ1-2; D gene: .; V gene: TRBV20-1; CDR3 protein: CSASTNNYGYTF; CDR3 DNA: TGCAGTGCCTCAACAAATAACTATGGCTACACCTTC
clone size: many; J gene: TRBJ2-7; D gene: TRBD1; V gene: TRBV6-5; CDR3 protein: CASSSPGQGFYEQYF; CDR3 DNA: TGTGCCAGCAGTTCGCCGGGACAGGGGTTCTACGAGCAGTACTTC
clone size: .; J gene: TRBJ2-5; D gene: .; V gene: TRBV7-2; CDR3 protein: CASSLTGRGGTQYF; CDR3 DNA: TGTGCCAGCAGCTTAACAGGGCGTGGGGGGACCCAGTACTTC
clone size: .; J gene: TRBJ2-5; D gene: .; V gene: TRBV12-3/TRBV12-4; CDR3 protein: CASSPPQAGETQYF; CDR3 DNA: TGTGCCAGCAGCCCCCCCCAGGCAGGAGAGACCCAGTACTTC
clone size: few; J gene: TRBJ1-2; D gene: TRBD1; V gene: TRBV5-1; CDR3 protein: CASSWTGELIYGYTF; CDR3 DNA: TGCGCCAGCAGCTGGACAGGGGAACTCATCTATGGCTACACCTTC
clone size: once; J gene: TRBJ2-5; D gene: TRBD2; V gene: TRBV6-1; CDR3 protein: CASSTSGAQHQETLYF; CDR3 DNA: TGTGCCAGCAGTACCAGCGGGGCGCAACACCAAGAGACCCTGTACTTC
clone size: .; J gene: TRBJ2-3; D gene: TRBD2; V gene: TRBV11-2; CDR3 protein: CASSLTLAGGPAVTDTQYF; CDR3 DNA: TGTGCCAGCAGCTTAACACTAGCGGGGGGGCCAGCTGTGACAGATACGCAGTATTTT
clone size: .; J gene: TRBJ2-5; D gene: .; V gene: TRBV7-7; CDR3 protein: CASAAGPSKETQYF; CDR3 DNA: TGTGCCAGTGCAGCGGGTCCCAGCAAAGAGACCCAGTACTTC
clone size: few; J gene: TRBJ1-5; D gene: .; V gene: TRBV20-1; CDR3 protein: CSARAGGLGSNQPQHF; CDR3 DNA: TGCAGTGCTAGAGCGGGGGGCCTAGGTAGCAATCAGCCCCAGCATTTT
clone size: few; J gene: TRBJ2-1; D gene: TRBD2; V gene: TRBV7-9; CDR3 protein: CASSVLAGGASSYNEQFF; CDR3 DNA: TGTGCCAGCAGCGTACTAGCGGGGGGGGCCAGCTCCTACAATGAGCAGTTCTTC
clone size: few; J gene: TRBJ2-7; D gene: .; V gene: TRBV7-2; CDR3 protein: CASSARRVEQYF; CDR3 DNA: TGTGCCAGCAGCGCACGCAGGGTCGAGCAGTACTTC
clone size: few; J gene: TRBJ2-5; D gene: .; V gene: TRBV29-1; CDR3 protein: CSVAPRQSETQYF; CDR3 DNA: TGCAGCGTTGCGCCCCGACAGTCAGAGACCCAGTACTTC
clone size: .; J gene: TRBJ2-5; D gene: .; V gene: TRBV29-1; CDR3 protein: CSVEGRMSKETQYF; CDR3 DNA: TGCAGCGTTGAAGGCAGGATGAGCAAAGAGACCCAGTACTTC
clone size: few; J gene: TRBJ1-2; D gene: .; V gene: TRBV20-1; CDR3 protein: CSARDERVYGYTF; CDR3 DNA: TGCAGTGCTAGAGATGAAAGGGTCTATGGCTACACCTTC
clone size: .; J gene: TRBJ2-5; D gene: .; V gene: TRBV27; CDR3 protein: CASRDRTAQETQYF; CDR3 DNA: TGTGCCAGCAGAGACCGGACAGCCCAAGAGACCCAGTACTTC
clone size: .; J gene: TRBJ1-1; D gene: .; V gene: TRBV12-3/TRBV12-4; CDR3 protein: CASSSPKWAEAFF; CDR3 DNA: TGTGCCAGCAGTTCCCCCAAGTGGGCTGAAGCTTTCTTT
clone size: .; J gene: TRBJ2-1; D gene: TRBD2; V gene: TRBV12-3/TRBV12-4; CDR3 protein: CASSKLAGQFF; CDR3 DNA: TGTGCCAGCAGTAAACTAGCGGGGCAGTTCTTC
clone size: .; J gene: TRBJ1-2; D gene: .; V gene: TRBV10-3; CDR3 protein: CAISEQRSNYGYTF; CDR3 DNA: TGTGCCATCAGTGAACAACGGAGTAACTATGGCTACACCTTC
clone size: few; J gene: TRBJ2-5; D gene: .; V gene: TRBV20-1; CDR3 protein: CSGGYQETQYF; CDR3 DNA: TGCAGTGGAGGGTACCAAGAGACCCAGTACTTC